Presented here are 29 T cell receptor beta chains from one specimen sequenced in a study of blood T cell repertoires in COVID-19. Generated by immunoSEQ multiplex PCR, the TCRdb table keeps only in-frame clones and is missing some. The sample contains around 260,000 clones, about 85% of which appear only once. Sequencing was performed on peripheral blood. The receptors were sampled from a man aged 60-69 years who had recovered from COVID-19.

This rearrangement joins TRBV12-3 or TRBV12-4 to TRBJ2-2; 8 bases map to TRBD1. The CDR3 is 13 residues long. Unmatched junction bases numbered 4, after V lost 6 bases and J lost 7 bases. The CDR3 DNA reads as TGTGCCAGCAGCATACAGGGGGACGGGGAGCTGTTTTTT. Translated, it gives CASSIQGDGELFF.

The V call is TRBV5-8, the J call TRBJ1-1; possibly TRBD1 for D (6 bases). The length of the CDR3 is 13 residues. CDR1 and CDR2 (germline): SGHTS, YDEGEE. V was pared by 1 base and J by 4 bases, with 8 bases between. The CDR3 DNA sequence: TGTGCCAGCAGCTTGCAGGGGAGCACTGAAGCTTTCTTT. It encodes CASSLQGSTEAFF.

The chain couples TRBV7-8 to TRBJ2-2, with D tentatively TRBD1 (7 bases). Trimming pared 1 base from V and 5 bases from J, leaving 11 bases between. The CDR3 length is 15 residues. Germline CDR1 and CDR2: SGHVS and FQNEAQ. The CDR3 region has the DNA TGTGCCAGCAGCTTAGGACAGGGAGGTACCGGGGAGCTGTTTTTT. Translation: CASSLGQGGTGELFF.

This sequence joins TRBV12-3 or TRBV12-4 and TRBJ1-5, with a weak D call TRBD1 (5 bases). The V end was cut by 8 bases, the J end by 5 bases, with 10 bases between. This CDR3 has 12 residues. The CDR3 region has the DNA TGTGCCAGCCGACAGACCGATCAGCCCCAGCATTTT. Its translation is CASRQTDQPQHF.

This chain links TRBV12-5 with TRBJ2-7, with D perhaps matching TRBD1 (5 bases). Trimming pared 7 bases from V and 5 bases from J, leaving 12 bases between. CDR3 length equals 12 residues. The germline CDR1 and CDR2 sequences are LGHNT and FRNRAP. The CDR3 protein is CASEQGSNEQYF. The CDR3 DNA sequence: TGTGCTAGTGAGCAGGGTTCGAACGAGCAGTACTTC.

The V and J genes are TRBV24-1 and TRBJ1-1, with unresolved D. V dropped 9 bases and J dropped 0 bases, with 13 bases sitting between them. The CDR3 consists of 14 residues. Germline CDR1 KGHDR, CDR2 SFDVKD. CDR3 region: CATSLRSLNTEAFF. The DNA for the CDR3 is TGTGCCACCTCTTTAAGGAGTTTGAACACTGAAGCTTTCTTT.

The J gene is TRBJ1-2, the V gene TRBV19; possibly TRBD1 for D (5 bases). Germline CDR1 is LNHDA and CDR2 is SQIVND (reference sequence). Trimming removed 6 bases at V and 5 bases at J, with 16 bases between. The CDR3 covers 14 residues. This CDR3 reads CASRDQGAVYGYTF. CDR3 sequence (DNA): TGTGCCAGTAGGGACCAAGGGGCGGTATATGGCTACACCTTC.

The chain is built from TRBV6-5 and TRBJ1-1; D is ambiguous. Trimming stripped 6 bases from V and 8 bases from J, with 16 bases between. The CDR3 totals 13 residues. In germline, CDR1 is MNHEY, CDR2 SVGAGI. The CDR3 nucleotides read TGTGCCAGCAGAGAGCTCGGGGTCATCGAAGCTTTCTTT. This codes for CASRELGVIEAFF.

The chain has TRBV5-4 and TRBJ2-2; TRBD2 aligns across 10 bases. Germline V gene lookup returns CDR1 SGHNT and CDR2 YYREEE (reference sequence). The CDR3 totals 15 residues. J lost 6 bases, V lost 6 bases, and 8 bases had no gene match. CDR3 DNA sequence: TGTGCCAGCAATCTAGCGGGGGTTGTCTCCGGGGAGCTGTTTTTT. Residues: CASNLAGVVSGELFF.

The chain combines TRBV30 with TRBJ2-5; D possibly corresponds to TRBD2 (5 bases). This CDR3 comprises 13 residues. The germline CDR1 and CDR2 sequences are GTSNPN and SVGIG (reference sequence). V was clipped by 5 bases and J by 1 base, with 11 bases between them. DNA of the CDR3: TGTGCCTGGCGGAGGAGAAGCCAAGAGACCCAGTACTTC. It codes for CAWRRRSQETQYF.

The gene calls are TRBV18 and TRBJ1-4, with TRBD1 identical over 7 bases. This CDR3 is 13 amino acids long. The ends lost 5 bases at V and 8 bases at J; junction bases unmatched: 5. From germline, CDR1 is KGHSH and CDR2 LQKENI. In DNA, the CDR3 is TGTGCCAGCTCATCGACAGGGATCGAAAAACTGTTTTTT. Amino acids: CASSSTGIEKLFF.

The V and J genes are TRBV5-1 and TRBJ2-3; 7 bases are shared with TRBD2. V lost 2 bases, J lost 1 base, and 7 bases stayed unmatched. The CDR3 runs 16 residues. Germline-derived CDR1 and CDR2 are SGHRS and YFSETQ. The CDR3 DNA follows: TGCGCCAGCAGCTTTGGGCTAGCGGACGGCACAGATACGCAGTATTTT. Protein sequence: CASSFGLADGTDTQYF.

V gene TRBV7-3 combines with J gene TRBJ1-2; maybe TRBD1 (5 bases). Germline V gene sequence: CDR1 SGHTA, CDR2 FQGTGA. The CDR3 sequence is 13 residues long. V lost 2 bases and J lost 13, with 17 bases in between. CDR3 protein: CASSLELRGERTF. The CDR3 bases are TGTGCCAGCAGCTTAGAGCTGCGGGGGGAACGCACCTTC.

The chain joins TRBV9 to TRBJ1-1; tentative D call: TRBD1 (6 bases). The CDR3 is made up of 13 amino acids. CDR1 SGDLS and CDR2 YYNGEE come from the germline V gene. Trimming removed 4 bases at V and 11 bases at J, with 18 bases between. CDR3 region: CASSTGTLEGAFF. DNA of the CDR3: TGTGCCAGCAGCACCGGGACACTCGAGGGGGCTTTCTTT.

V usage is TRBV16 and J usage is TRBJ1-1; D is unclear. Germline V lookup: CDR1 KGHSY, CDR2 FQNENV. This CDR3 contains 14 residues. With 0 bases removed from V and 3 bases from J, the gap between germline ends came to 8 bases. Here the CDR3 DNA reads TGTGCCAGCAGCCAATCGGGCGGGGACACTGAAGCTTTCTTT. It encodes CASSQSGGDTEAFF.

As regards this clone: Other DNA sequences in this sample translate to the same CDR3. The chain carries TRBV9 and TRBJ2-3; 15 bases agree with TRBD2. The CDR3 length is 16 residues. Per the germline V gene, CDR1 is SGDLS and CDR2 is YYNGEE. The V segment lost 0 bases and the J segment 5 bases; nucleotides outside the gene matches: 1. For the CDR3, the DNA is TGTGCCAGCAGCGTAGCGGGACTAGCGGGGGGAGATACGCAGTATTTT. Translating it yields CASSVAGLAGGDTQYF.

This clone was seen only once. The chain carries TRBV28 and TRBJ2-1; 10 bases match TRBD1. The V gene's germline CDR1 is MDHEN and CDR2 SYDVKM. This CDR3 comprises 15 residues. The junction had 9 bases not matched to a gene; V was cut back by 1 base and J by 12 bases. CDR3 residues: CASSLSGQGLFGQFF. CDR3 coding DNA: TGTGCCAGCAGTTTATCGGGACAGGGGCTTTTTGGGCAGTTCTTC.

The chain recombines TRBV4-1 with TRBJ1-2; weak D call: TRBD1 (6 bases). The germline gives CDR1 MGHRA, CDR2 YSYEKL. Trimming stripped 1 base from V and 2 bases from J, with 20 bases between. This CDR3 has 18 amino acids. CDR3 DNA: TGCGCCAGCAGCCAAGCCACGGACCCGACAGGTTCCAACTATGGCTACACCTTC. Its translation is CASSQATDPTGSNYGYTF.

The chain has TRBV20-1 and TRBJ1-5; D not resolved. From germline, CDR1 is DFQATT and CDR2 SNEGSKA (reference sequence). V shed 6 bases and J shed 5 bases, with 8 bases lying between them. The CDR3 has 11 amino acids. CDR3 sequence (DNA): TGCAGTGCAACACCCGATCAGCCCCAGCATTTT. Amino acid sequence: CSATPDQPQHF.

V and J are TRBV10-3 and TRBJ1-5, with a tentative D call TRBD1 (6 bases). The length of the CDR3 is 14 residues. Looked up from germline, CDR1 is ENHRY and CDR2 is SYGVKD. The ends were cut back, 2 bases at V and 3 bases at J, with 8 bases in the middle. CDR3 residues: CAISEAGDNQPQHF. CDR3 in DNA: TGTGCCATCAGTGAGGCAGGGGACAATCAGCCCCAGCATTTT.

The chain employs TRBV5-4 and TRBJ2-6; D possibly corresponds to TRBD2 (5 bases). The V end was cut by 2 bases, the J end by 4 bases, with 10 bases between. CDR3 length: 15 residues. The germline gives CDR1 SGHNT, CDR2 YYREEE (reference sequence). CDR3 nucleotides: TGTGCCAGCAGCTTCGGGGATGACGGGGCCAACGTCCTGACTTTC. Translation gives CASSFGDDGANVLTF. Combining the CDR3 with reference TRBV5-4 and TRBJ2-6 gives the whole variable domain ETGVTQSPTHLIKTRGQQVTLRCSSQSGHNTVSWYQQALGQGPQFIFQYYREEENGRGNFPPRFSGLQFPNYSSELNVNALELDDSALYLCASSFGDDGANVLTFGAGSRLTVL.

CDR3 bases: TGTGCCAGCAGTTACGGGCACAGGGTAGTCAATCAGCCCCAGCATTTT. Its translation: CASSYGHRVVNQPQHF. The genes are TRBV6-2 or TRBV6-3 and TRBJ1-5; a weak D match, TRBD1 (6 bases). V lost 2 bases to trimming and J lost 3 bases, with 14 bases between them. Germline CDR1 is MNHEY and CDR2 is SVGEGT. The CDR3 length is 16 residues.

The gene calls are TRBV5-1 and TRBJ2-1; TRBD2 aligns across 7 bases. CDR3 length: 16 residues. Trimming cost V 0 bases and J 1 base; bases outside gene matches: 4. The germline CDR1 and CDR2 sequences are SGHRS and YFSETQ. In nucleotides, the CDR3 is TGCGCCAGCAGCTTGGCGACCGGGGGGTCCTACAATGAGCAGTTCTTC. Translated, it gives CASSLATGGSYNEQFF.

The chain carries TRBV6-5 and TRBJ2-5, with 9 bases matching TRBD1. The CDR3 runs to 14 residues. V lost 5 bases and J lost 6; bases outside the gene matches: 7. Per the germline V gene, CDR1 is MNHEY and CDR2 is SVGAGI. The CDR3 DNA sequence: TGTGCCAGCAGTCCAGGACAGGGGAAAAAGACCCAGTACTTC. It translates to CASSPGQGKKTQYF.

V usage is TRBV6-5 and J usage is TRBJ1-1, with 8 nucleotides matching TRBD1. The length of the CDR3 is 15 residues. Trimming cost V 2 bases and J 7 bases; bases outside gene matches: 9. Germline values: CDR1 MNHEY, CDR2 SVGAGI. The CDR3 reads CASSYPPTGDSEAFF. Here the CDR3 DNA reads TGTGCCAGCAGTTACCCACCGACAGGGGACAGTGAAGCTTTCTTT.

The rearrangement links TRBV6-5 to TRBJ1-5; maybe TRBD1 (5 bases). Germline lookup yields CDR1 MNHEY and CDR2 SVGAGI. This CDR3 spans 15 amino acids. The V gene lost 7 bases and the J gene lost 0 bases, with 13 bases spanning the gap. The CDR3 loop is CASTQGLNSNQPQHF. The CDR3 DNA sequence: TGTGCCAGCACCCAGGGTCTCAATAGCAATCAGCCCCAGCATTTT.

In DNA form, the CDR3 reads TGTGCCAGCAGTTCAGCCGGGACAGGGTACACCGGGGAGCTGTTTTTT. Residues: CASSSAGTGYTGELFF. The V and J genes are TRBV6-5 and TRBJ2-2, with TRBD1 matching over 9 bases. The trim removed 4 bases at V and 3 bases at J, leaving 6 bases unmatched. The germline V gene encodes CDR1 MNHEY and CDR2 SVGAGI. CDR3 length: 16 amino acids.

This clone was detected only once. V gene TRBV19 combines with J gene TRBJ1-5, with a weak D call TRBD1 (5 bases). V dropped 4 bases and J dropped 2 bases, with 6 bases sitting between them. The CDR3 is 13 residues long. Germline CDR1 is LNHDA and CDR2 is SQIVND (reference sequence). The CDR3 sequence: CASSKQGNQPQHF. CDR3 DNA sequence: TGTGCCAGTAGTAAACAGGGCAATCAGCCCCAGCATTTT.

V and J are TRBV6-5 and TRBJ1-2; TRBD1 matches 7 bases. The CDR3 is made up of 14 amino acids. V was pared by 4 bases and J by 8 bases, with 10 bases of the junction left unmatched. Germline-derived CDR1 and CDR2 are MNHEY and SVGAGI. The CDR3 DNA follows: TGTGCCAGCAGTTCAGACAGGGCCGATGGGGGCTACACCTTC. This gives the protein CASSSDRADGGYTF.